The 7 T cell receptor beta chains listed next were all sequenced from one sample in a study of blood T cell repertoires in COVID-19. TCRdb keeps only in-frame clones here, not all; method: immunoSEQ multiplex PCR. Altogether some 11,000 clones are present, roughly 86% being singletons, with the ten largest covering around 32%. The sample taken for sequencing was peripheral blood. The source of these receptors is a middle-aged man with active COVID-19.

The chain employs TRBV27 and TRBJ2-7, with TRBD2 identical over 12 bases. Germline V CDR1 and CDR2: MNHEY, SMNVEV (reference sequence). The junction had 9 bases not matched to a gene; V was cut back by 5 bases and J by 4 bases. CDR3 size: 16 residues. CDR3 bases: TGTGCCAGCAGTCCCTCTAGCGGGAGGGCCGCTTACGAGCAGTACTTC. Translated, it gives CASSPSSGRAAYEQYF.

The chain is built from TRBV13 and TRBJ2-1; 11 bases match TRBD2. From germline, CDR1 is PRHDT and CDR2 FYEKMQ (reference sequence). Trimming cost V 3 bases and J 4 bases; bases outside gene matches: 5. The CDR3 has 16 residues. The CDR3 DNA sequence: TGTGCCAGCAGCTTGGACGGGACTAGCGGATACAATGAGCAGTTCTTC. Translating gives CASSLDGTSGYNEQFF.

CDR3 coding DNA: TGTGCCAGTGCCCCCACACGTGGTTCGTACTACGAGCAGTACTTC. It translates to CASAPTRGSYYEQYF. The J gene is TRBJ2-7, the V gene TRBV27; no firm D call. Trimming pared 9 bases from V and 3 bases from J, leaving 21 bases between. This CDR3 region has 15 residues. The V gene's germline CDR1 is MNHEY and CDR2 SMNVEV (reference sequence).

The chain couples TRBV7-3 to TRBJ2-1, with D possibly matching TRBD2 (7 bases). V lost 2 bases and J lost 10, with 12 bases in between. Germline values: CDR1 SGHTA, CDR2 FQGTGA. The CDR3 contains 13 residues. CDR3: CASSLAGAGEQFF. The CDR3 bases are TGTGCCAGCAGCTTAGCGGGGGCCGGGGAGCAGTTCTTC.

V and J are TRBV3-1 (or the pseudogene TRBV3-2) and TRBJ2-3, with D perhaps TRBD2 (5 bases). Trimming shortened V by 0 bases and J by 3 bases, and 10 bases separated the two germline ends. Looked up from germline, CDR1 is LGHDT and CDR2 is YNNKEL (reference sequence). This CDR3 has 15 residues. CDR3 nucleotide sequence: TGTGCCAGCAGCCAAGAAAGCGGTCGGACAGATACGCAGTATTTT. Encoded protein: CASSQESGRTDTQYF.

The chain recombines TRBV9 with TRBJ2-3; TRBD2 agrees at 7 bases. The CDR3 spans 17 residues. Germline V lookup: CDR1 SGDLS, CDR2 YYNGEE. V was clipped by 4 bases and J by 1 base; unmatched bases: 12. The CDR3 spells CASSPGVTAGGTDTQYF. The DNA of the CDR3 is TGTGCCAGCAGCCCGGGGGTAACCGCGGGAGGCACAGATACGCAGTATTTT.

The V gene is TRBV21-1, the J gene TRBJ1-5; the D segment call TRBD1 is taken from the table without a DNA check. TRBV21-1 is designated a pseudogene. The CDR3 totals 14 residues. Here the CDR3 reads CASSNRGHDQPQHF. The CDR3 region has the DNA TGTGCCAGCAGCAACAGGGGTCACGATCAGCCCCAGCATTTT.